This T cell receptor beta chain stems from a study of blood T cells in healthy people across ages. The second PCR ran roughly 7 to 11 cycles with a sample-barcoded 5' primer and J-beta primers. From the 5' RACE reads, TCRdb called clonotypes with MiXCR, one entry per CDR3 protein. This table holds roughly 1,700,000 distinct CDR3 sequences, about 28% found once. General observations from the study: In older individuals, TCR beta diversity per million T cells was lower, falling roughly linearly with age.

At least ten counts were recorded for this clonotype. Its matching antigen is unknown. Germline-derived CDR1 and CDR2 are DFQATT and SNEGSKA (reference sequence). This CDR3 has 14 amino acids. V lost 0 bases and J 1 base, leaving 6 bases between the germline ends. The clonotype comes from a woman aged 25 to 39 in good health. The sample consisted of blood. The chain employs TRBV20-1 and TRBJ2-2; D remains ambiguous. The CDR3 sequence is CSARDWKNTGELFF. CDR3 DNA sequence: TGCAGTGCTAGAGATTGGAAGAACACCGGGGAGCTGTTTTTT.